This entry lists 27 T cell receptor beta chains sequenced from one sample in a study of control samples from healthy donors and cancer patients. Sequenced by immunoSEQ multiplex PCR; TCRdb stores in-frame clones only, minus some. Of just over 150,000 clones listed, approximately 90% are singletons. Sequencing was carried out using blood. Every receptor here comes from a man aged 30 to 45 in good health.

This clone has just a few counts. This chain links TRBV29-1 with TRBJ2-1, with 7 positions matching TRBD2. V gave up 6 bases and J gave up 7 bases; unmatched junction bases: 15. The CDR3 covers 15 residues. Per germline, CDR1 SQVTM and CDR2 ANQGSEA. CDR3 DNA: TGCAGCGTCGAGGCGGCTAGCGGTTGGAGGAATGAGCAGTTCTTC. It codes for CSVEAASGWRNEQFF.

V and J are TRBV6-6 and TRBJ1-3; D gene ambiguous. Germline V gene sequence: CDR1 MNHNY, CDR2 SVGAGI (reference sequence). The V end was cut by 5 bases, the J end by 0 bases, with 14 bases between. CDR3 length: 16 residues. DNA of the CDR3: TGTGCCAGCAGTCCTACTTTGGACGGCTCTGGAAACACCATATATTTT. Its protein product is CASSPTLDGSGNTIYF.

V usage is TRBV13 and J usage is TRBJ2-5; TRBD2 aligns across 10 bases. Trimming cost V 6 bases and J 3 bases; bases outside gene matches: 7. The CDR3 spans 15 residues. Germline CDR1 and CDR2: PRHDT and FYEKMQ (reference sequence). This CDR3 is CASSRISGRKETQYF. The DNA of the CDR3 is TGTGCCAGCAGTCGTATTAGCGGGAGGAAAGAGACCCAGTACTTC.

This chain joins TRBV7-9 and TRBJ1-6, with D possibly matching TRBD1 (6 bases). Looked up from germline, CDR1 is SEHNR and CDR2 is FQNEAQ (reference sequence). Deletions cut 5 bases from V and 6 bases from J, with 20 bases between. This CDR3 is 17 amino acids long. Here the CDR3 reads CASSPPLTGLLNSPLHF. In nucleotides, the CDR3 is TGTGCCAGCAGCCCTCCACTTACAGGGCTCCTTAATTCACCCCTCCACTTT.

The chain recombines TRBV11-2 with TRBJ1-2, with D possibly being TRBD1 (5 bases). Between the trimmed V and J ends, which lost 5 bases and 2 bases, there was a span of 15 bases. In germline, CDR1 is SGHAT, CDR2 FQNNGV. This CDR3 is 15 amino acids long. CDR3 in DNA: TGTGCCAGCAGCACCCCCCGGAAGGGGAACTATGGCTACACCTTC. Translating gives CASSTPRKGNYGYTF.

The chain recombines TRBV29-1 with TRBJ1-1; possibly TRBD1 for D (6 bases). There are 13 residues in the CDR3. Looked up from germline, CDR1 is SQVTM and CDR2 is ANQGSEA. V lost 5 bases and J 2 bases, leaving 12 bases between the germline ends. In nucleotides, the CDR3 is TGCAGCGTTTTCCAGACAGGCAACACTGAAGCTTTCTTT. This translates into CSVFQTGNTEAFF. Filled out from reference TRBV29-1 and TRBJ1-1, the complete variable domain reads SAVISQKPSRDICQRGTSLTIQCQVDSQVTMMFWYRQQPGQSLTLIATANQGSEATYESGFVIDKFPISRPNLTFSTLTVSNMSPEDSSIYLCSVFQTGNTEAFFGQGTRLTVV.

The chain is built from TRBV18 and TRBJ1-5; no firm D call. This CDR3 has 13 amino acids. The V gene lost 6 bases and the J gene lost 11 bases, with 17 bases spanning the gap. CDR1 is KGHSH, CDR2 LQKENI, per germline. The CDR3 sequence is CASSPDPLRTQHF. CDR3 nucleotides: TGTGCCAGCTCTCCGGACCCATTACGGACCCAGCATTTT.

This clone was counted between two and nine times. The chain uses TRBV6-2 or TRBV6-3 and TRBJ2-6; no definite D call. The CDR3 consists of 15 residues. Germline loops: CDR1 MNHEY, CDR2 SVGEGT. V was clipped by 2 bases and J by 0 bases, with 5 bases between them. CDR3 amino acids: CASSYQNSGANVLTF. As DNA, the CDR3 is TGTGCCAGCAGTTACCAGAACTCTGGGGCCAACGTCCTGACTTTC.

The chain is built from TRBV5-1 and TRBJ2-7, with 11 bases lining up with TRBD2. The ends lost 4 bases at V and 3 bases at J; junction bases unmatched: 6. Germline CDR1 reads SGHRS; CDR2 reads YFSETQ. The CDR3 loop spans 15 amino acids. The CDR3 DNA reads TGCGCCAGCAGCGATACTAGCGGGGGTGTCTACGAGCAGTACTTC. It yields the protein CASSDTSGGVYEQYF. The variable domain in full, with the rest retrieved from reference TRBV5-1 and TRBJ2-7, is KAGVTQTPRYLIKTRGQQVTLSCSPISGHRSVSWYQQTPGQGLQFLFEYFSETQRNKGNFPGRFSGRQFSNSRSEMNVSTLELGDSALYLCASSDTSGGVYEQYFGPGTRLTVT.

CDR3 nucleotide sequence: TGCGCCAGCAGCCAAGATCGCTCGAGGGGGCCCTACTCTGGAAACACCATATATTTT. It yields the protein CASSQDRSRGPYSGNTIYF. V is TRBV4-1 and J is TRBJ1-3, with TRBD1 matching 7 bases. The CDR3 is 19 amino acids. V shed 0 bases, J shed 0 bases, and the junction held 11 bases outside the gene matches. CDR1 is MGHRA, CDR2 YSYEKL, per germline.

J is TRBJ2-3 and V is TRBV5-1; D possibly corresponds to TRBD2 (5 bases). V gave up 0 bases and J gave up 1 base, with 12 bases separating them. Germline V gene sequence: CDR1 SGHRS, CDR2 YFSETQ. The CDR3 sequence is 16 residues long. The CDR3 nucleotides read TGCGCCAGCAGCTTGGGGGGATATAGCGGCACAGATACGCAGTATTTT. Amino acids: CASSLGGYSGTDTQYF.

The CDR3 sequence is CASSGGHSYGYTF. CDR3 DNA: TGTGCCAGCAGTGGAGGACATTCTTATGGCTACACCTTC. The V call is TRBV2, the J call TRBJ1-2; D perhaps matches TRBD1 (5 bases). V lost 4 bases to trimming and J lost 5 bases, with 11 bases between them. The V gene's germline CDR1 is SNHLY and CDR2 FYNNEI. CDR3 length: 13 residues. The full variable domain, rest sourced from reference TRBV2 and TRBJ1-2, is EPEVTQTPSHQVTQMGQEVILRCVPISNHLYFYWYRQILGQKVEFLVSFYNNEISEKSEIFDDQFSVERPDGSNFTLKIRSTKLEDSAMYFCASSGGHSYGYTFGSGTRLTVV.

The chain couples TRBV30 to TRBJ2-3, with unresolved D. The V gene's germline CDR1 is GTSNPN and CDR2 SVGIG (reference sequence). V lost 5 bases to trimming and J lost 1 base, with 1 base between them. This CDR3 region has 10 residues. The CDR3 sequence is CAWGTDTQYF. DNA of the CDR3: TGTGCCTGGGGCACAGATACGCAGTATTTT.

The chain couples TRBV24-1 to TRBJ1-5; D is undetermined. This CDR3 comprises 12 residues. V lost 9 bases and J lost 10, with 15 bases in between. Germline CDR1 KGHDR, CDR2 SFDVKD. This CDR3 reads CATPRFTIPQHF. In DNA, the CDR3 is TGTGCCACCCCCCGGTTTACGATCCCCCAGCATTTT.

Details on this clone: Other nucleotide sequences from this sample produce the same CDR3. The chain couples TRBV24-1 to TRBJ1-5; D is undetermined. The V gene lost 4 bases and the J gene lost 4 bases, with 4 bases spanning the gap. This CDR3 region has 12 residues. CDR1 and CDR2 from the germline V gene are KGHDR and SFDVKD. CDR3 sequence: CATSDSNQPQHF. The CDR3 nucleotides are TGTGCCACCAGTGACAGTAATCAGCCCCAGCATTTT.

V is TRBV6-6 and J is TRBJ1-3, with D possibly TRBD1 on 5 matching bases. Germline V gene lookup returns CDR1 MNHNY and CDR2 SVGAGI (reference sequence). The V end lost 5 bases, the J end lost 0 bases, and 14 bases lay between the germline ends. There are 16 residues in the CDR3. The CDR3: CASSPPGGSSGNTIYF. The CDR3 bases are TGTGCCAGCAGTCCCCCCGGGGGGAGCTCTGGAAACACCATATATTTT.

The sample holds a few counts of this clone. This CDR3 reads CASTQSRSYNEQFF. The CDR3 nucleotides are TGTGCCAGCACCCAGTCCCGGTCCTACAATGAGCAGTTCTTC. This chain links TRBV5-8 with TRBJ2-1; D remains ambiguous. V dropped 6 bases and J dropped 1 base, with 11 bases sitting between them. The CDR3 covers 14 residues. Germline V gene sequence: CDR1 SGHTS, CDR2 YDEGEE.

The chain uses TRBV28 and TRBJ1-1, with 9 bases matching TRBD1. V dropped 6 bases and J dropped 4; count of bases not matched to a gene: 15. Germline V gene sequence: CDR1 MDHEN, CDR2 SYDVKM. The CDR3 contains 17 residues. The DNA for the CDR3 is TGTGCCAGCAGCATACAGGGGGCCAGGAGGTCGACCACTGAAGCTTTCTTT. It is translated as CASSIQGARRSTTEAFF.

The rearrangement links TRBV6-5 to TRBJ2-3; D is unclear. CDR3 length equals 14 residues. V lost 0 bases to trimming and J lost 10 bases, with 14 bases between them. The germline V gene has CDR1 MNHEY and CDR2 SVGAGI. Written as DNA, the CDR3 is TGTGCCAGCAGTTACTCCCCCACCAAGTCGGCGCAGTATTTT. Amino acids: CASSYSPTKSAQYF.

This clone is a singleton in its sample. The chain couples TRBV4-1 to TRBJ2-4; tentatively, D is TRBD2 (5 bases). Germline-derived CDR1 and CDR2 are MGHRA and YSYEKL. There are 16 residues in the CDR3. The V end was cut by 2 bases, the J end by 0 bases, with 11 bases between. CDR3 protein: CASSQQAVLAKNIQYF. The CDR3 coding sequence is TGCGCCAGCAGCCAACAAGCGGTTCTAGCCAAAAACATTCAGTACTTC.

This clone has just a few counts. This chain uses TRBV18 with TRBJ1-3; the D gene is possibly TRBD1 (5 bases). The V end was cut by 4 bases, the J end by 4 bases, with 11 bases between. Germline V gives CDR1 KGHSH, CDR2 LQKENI. The CDR3 sequence is 14 residues long. The CDR3 sequence: CASSQPGNGNTIYF. As DNA, the CDR3 is TGTGCCAGCTCACAACCAGGGAACGGAAACACCATATATTTT.

The rearrangement uses TRBV11-3 and TRBJ2-7, with 9 bases that match TRBD1. Germline assignment: CDR1 SGHNT and CDR2 YENEEA. The CDR3 extends over 14 amino acids. V shed 3 bases, J shed 2 bases, and the junction held 2 bases outside the gene matches. As DNA, the CDR3 is TGTGCCAGCAGCTTCGGGACAGGGACCTACGAGCAGTACTTC. Translating gives CASSFGTGTYEQYF. Full variable domain (missing parts from reference TRBV11-3 and TRBJ2-7): EAGVVQSPRYKIIEKKQPVAFWCNPISGHNTLYWYLQNLGQGPELLIRYENEEAVDDSQLPKDRFSAERLKGVDSTLKIQPAELGDSAVYLCASSFGTGTYEQYFGPGTRLTVT.

The chain combines TRBV19 with TRBJ1-1; 11 bases are a match to TRBD1. J gave up 6 bases and V 4 bases, and 4 bases lay outside the gene matches. This CDR3 is built from 14 residues. Germline V gene lookup returns CDR1 LNHDA and CDR2 SQIVND (reference sequence). CDR3 in DNA: TGTGCCAGTAGTAAGGGGACAGGGGGTCCTGAAGCTTTCTTT. Residues: CASSKGTGGPEAFF.

The chain joins TRBV28 to TRBJ2-7; D may match TRBD1 or TRBD2 (5 bases each). Germline V gene sequence: CDR1 MDHEN, CDR2 SYDVKM. V lost 5 bases to trimming and J lost 12 bases, with 17 bases between them. The CDR3 has 12 amino acids. The chain's CDR3 is CASSPRDLTGYF. The CDR3 region has the DNA TGTGCCAGCAGTCCAAGGGACCTGACGGGGTACTTC.

For this clone: A single base is all that separates this from a far larger clone, so a read error is likely. The chain combines TRBV7-9 with TRBJ1-6; 7 bases are shared with TRBD1. The CDR3 is 13 residues long. Germline values: CDR1 SEHNR, CDR2 FQNEAQ (reference sequence). J lost 8 bases, V lost 5 bases, and 3 bases had no gene match. DNA of the CDR3: TGTGCCAGCAGCCTAGGACAGGATTCACCCCTCCACTTT. Translating gives CASSLGQDSPLHF.

This clone was observed a single time. The rearrangement links TRBV6-5 to TRBJ2-7; tentative D call: TRBD1 (6 bases). The CDR3 covers 15 residues. V was trimmed by 7 bases and J by 0 bases, leaving 16 bases between them. Germline V gives CDR1 MNHEY, CDR2 SVGAGI. CDR3 nucleotides: TGTGCCAGCAAAGAAGTGGAGGACAGCTCCTACGAGCAGTACTTC. Amino acids: CASKEVEDSSYEQYF.

The chain employs TRBV19 and TRBJ2-1, with D perhaps TRBD2 (6 bases). There are 15 residues in the CDR3. V lost 1 base, J lost 8 bases, and 15 bases lay in between. Germline V gives CDR1 LNHDA, CDR2 SQIVND (reference sequence). The CDR3: CASSIVGRGNHEQFF. The DNA for the CDR3 is TGTGCCAGTAGTATAGTGGGGCGGGGAAACCATGAGCAGTTCTTC.